A single sample is the source of the 18 T cell receptor beta chains below, sequenced in a study of T-cell memory formation after mild COVID-19. TCRdb ran MiXCR on the 5' RACE reads and lists one entry per CDR3 protein. The sample gives about 560,000 distinct CDR3 sequences, around 15% of which show up once; around 7.8% is in the top ten. The material sequenced was PBMCs or a T cell subset sorted from them (not recorded which). The source of these receptors is an adult woman who had mild COVID-19 (a few samples of this study predate the infection). Cell type and time point are not known.

This chain links TRBV12-3 or TRBV12-4 with TRBJ1-4; the D gene is possibly TRBD1 (6 bases). V was clipped by 3 bases and J by 7 bases, with 12 bases between them. This CDR3 spans 14 amino acids. CDR3 nucleotides: TGTGCCAGCAGTTTTGGGGGGCGTAGTGAAAAACTGTTTTTT. Protein sequence: CASSFGGRSEKLFF.

Only a few counts were recorded for this clonotype. V gene TRBV20-1 combines with J gene TRBJ2-1, with D uncertain. CDR3 length: 11 amino acids. Germline CDR1 is DFQATT and CDR2 is SNEGSKA (reference sequence). Trimming stripped 3 bases from V and 9 bases from J, with 9 bases between. CDR3 in DNA: TGCAGTGCTAGGGGTTTGGCTGAGCAGTTCTTC. It yields the protein CSARGLAEQFF.

This clonotype showed up just a few times. The chain is built from TRBV6-6 and TRBJ2-5; D possibly uses TRBD1 or TRBD2 (5 bases each). V dropped 9 bases and J dropped 7 bases, with 21 bases sitting between them. The CDR3 has 14 residues. Germline CDR1 is MNHNY and CDR2 is SVGAGI (reference sequence). CDR3 loop: CASWDRGRNPTQYF. CDR3 DNA: TGTGCCAGTTGGGACCGCGGCCGCAATCCGACCCAGTACTTC.

This clonotype was observed at least ten times. The rearrangement uses TRBV2 and TRBJ2-7; no firm D call. The CDR3 has 13 residues. Trimming stripped 6 bases from V and 5 bases from J, with 14 bases between. Germline V CDR1 and CDR2: SNHLY, FYNNEI. The CDR3 is CASRDRQDHEQYF. The CDR3 DNA follows: TGTGCCAGCAGGGATCGGCAGGACCACGAGCAGTACTTC.

This clonotype came up a few times. This sequence joins TRBV24-1 and TRBJ2-6; 8 positions match TRBD1. The CDR3 runs 16 residues. The germline gives CDR1 KGHDR, CDR2 SFDVKD. V lost 5 bases to trimming and J lost 0 bases; unmatched junction nucleotides: 2. CDR3 in amino acids: CATSGQGSSGANVLTF. The CDR3 DNA sequence: TGTGCCACCAGTGGACAGGGGAGCTCTGGGGCCAACGTCCTGACTTTC.

The rearrangement joins TRBV4-1 to TRBJ1-1, with D possibly being TRBD1 (6 bases). Germline V gives CDR1 MGHRA, CDR2 YSYEKL. V was clipped by 3 bases and J by 0 bases, with 11 bases between them. CDR3 size: 15 residues. CDR3 DNA: TGCGCCAGCAGCCAGCTCACAGGGTTGAACACTGAAGCTTTCTTT. It encodes CASSQLTGLNTEAFF.

This chain joins TRBV15 and TRBJ2-5; D may be TRBD1 (6 bases). Germline CDR1 and CDR2: LNHNV and YYDKDF (reference sequence). This CDR3 comprises 16 residues. The V end lost 0 bases, the J end lost 2 bases, and 13 bases lay between the germline ends. The CDR3 loop is CATSRDGDTLQETQYF. The CDR3 nucleotides read TGTGCCACCAGCAGAGACGGGGACACACTACAAGAGACCCAGTACTTC.

This clonotype has more than one count but fewer than ten. The chain links TRBV12-3 or TRBV12-4 to TRBJ1-3; the D is unclear. The CDR3 length is 15 residues. V was trimmed by 5 bases and J by 0 bases, leaving 11 bases between them. CDR3 coding DNA: TGTGCCAGCAGTAGGGCGGGAGGCTCTGGAAACACCATATATTTT. Amino acid sequence: CASSRAGGSGNTIYF.

Only a few counts were recorded for this clonotype. V gene TRBV5-1 combines with J gene TRBJ1-4, with 10 bases lining up with TRBD1. With 4 bases clipped from V and 6 bases from J, the junction kept 6 bases outside the gene matches. The CDR3 is 15 amino acids. The germline V gene has CDR1 SGHRS and CDR2 YFSETQ. The chain's CDR3 is CASSSPGTGDEKLFF. CDR3 bases: TGCGCCAGCAGCAGTCCAGGGACAGGGGATGAAAAACTGTTTTTT.

This clonotype was seen a few times. The chain combines TRBV5-1 with TRBJ2-7; possibly TRBD1 for D (6 bases). V lost 0 bases to trimming and J lost 0 bases, with 7 bases between them. The CDR3 sequence is 14 residues long. Per germline, CDR1 SGHRS and CDR2 YFSETQ. The CDR3 here is CASSLGTDSYEQYF. CDR3 bases: TGCGCCAGCAGCTTGGGGACAGACTCCTACGAGCAGTACTTC.

This clonotype has only a few counts. The chain links TRBV20-1 to TRBJ1-1, with D tentatively TRBD1 (5 bases). Germline CDR1 and CDR2: DFQATT and SNEGSKA (reference sequence). There are 14 residues in the CDR3. Deletions cut 1 base from V and 4 bases from J, with 13 bases between. The CDR3 sequence: CSARVPGRGTEAFF. The CDR3 nucleotides read TGCAGTGCTAGAGTTCCAGGGAGGGGCACTGAAGCTTTCTTT.

This clonotype showed up many times. This chain connects TRBV24-1 to TRBJ2-1; possible D gene TRBD2, 7 bases. Germline V gene lookup returns CDR1 KGHDR and CDR2 SFDVKD. This CDR3 is built from 21 residues. V was cut by 4 bases and J by 0 bases, with 27 bases left in between. CDR3 protein: CATSDQTGLRGYRSSYNEQFF. In DNA, the CDR3 is TGTGCCACCAGTGACCAAACAGGGCTGCGGGGGTACCGGAGCTCCTACAATGAGCAGTTCTTC.

On this clonotype: A much larger clone differs by one base, so this may be a read error. V and J are TRBV29-1 and TRBJ1-2; TRBD1 might be the D (6 bases). Germline CDR1 and CDR2: SQVTM and ANQGSEA. The CDR3 consists of 14 residues. Trimming took off 2 bases at V and 3 bases at J, with 13 bases between the two ends. CDR3 DNA sequence: TGCAGCGTTGAATACGGGGGCGCACACTATGGCTACACCTTC. Translated, it gives CSVEYGGAHYGYTF.

J is TRBJ2-1 and V is TRBV7-3; 7 bases agree with TRBD2. Germline CDR1 SGHTA, CDR2 FQGTGA. The CDR3 sequence is 15 residues long. Trimming cost V 5 bases and J 2 bases; bases outside gene matches: 6. This CDR3 is CASSPRLAAYNEQFF. In DNA form, the CDR3 reads TGTGCCAGCAGCCCTAGACTAGCAGCCTACAATGAGCAGTTCTTC.

The J gene is TRBJ2-1, the V gene TRBV12-3 or TRBV12-4; 10 positions agree with TRBD1. The CDR3 contains 15 residues. V shed 6 bases and J 8 bases; nucleotides not matched to a gene: 10. The CDR3 sequence: CASRETGGAWDEQFF. CDR3 in DNA: TGTGCCAGCAGGGAGACAGGGGGCGCGTGGGATGAGCAGTTCTTC.

Only a few counts were recorded for this clonotype. This sequence joins TRBV15 and TRBJ2-7; TRBD2 might be the D (6 bases). The V end lost 0 bases, the J end lost 3 bases, and 18 bases lay between the germline ends. Germline V gives CDR1 LNHNV, CDR2 YYDKDF (reference sequence). This CDR3 has 17 amino acids. CDR3 nucleotides: TGTGCCACCAGCAGAGAGGGACTTCTGGACCACTACTACGAGCAGTACTTC. Translation gives CATSREGLLDHYYEQYF.

This clonotype was detected a few times. V usage is TRBV9 and J usage is TRBJ2-7; 9 bases match TRBD2. CDR3 length: 15 amino acids. Trimming took 2 bases from V and 4 from J; bases not matched to a gene: 7. From germline, CDR1 is SGDLS and CDR2 YYNGEE. CDR3 nucleotides: TGTGCCAGCAGCGTGGCTAGCGGGAACGGGTACGAGCAGTACTTC. It specifies CASSVASGNGYEQYF.

At least ten counts were recorded for this clonotype. The chain is built from TRBV5-1 and TRBJ2-7; no clear D. V dropped 0 bases and J dropped 3 bases, with 10 bases sitting between them. There are 14 residues in the CDR3. Germline lookup yields CDR1 SGHRS and CDR2 YFSETQ. The CDR3: CASSLDQVIYEQYF. The CDR3, as DNA: TGCGCCAGCAGCTTGGACCAGGTCATCTACGAGCAGTACTTC.